One sample yielded the 27 T cell receptor beta chains listed below, sequenced in a study of blood T cell repertoires in COVID-19. Data came from immunoSEQ multiplex PCR; TCRdb stores just in-frame clones and leaves some out. The repertoire holds roughly 280,000 clones, around 91% seen once, with approximately 2.5% in the top ten. What was sequenced was PBMCs or T cells enriched from blood (not recorded which). The source of these receptors is a woman under 30 who had recovered from COVID-19.

In this sample, this clone turned up once. A read error may produce the germline difference seen at one junction end. The genes are TRBV29-1 and TRBJ1-6, with 7 nucleotides matching TRBD1. The CDR3 is 12 residues long. Germline CDR1 is SQVTM and CDR2 is ANQGSEA. In DNA, the CDR3 is TGCAGCGTTGGTGGGCAGCTGGGACAGCTTTTTTTT. It specifies CSVGGQLGQLFF.

The chain carries TRBV7-2 and TRBJ2-7; TRBD1 aligns across 8 bases. This CDR3 has 14 residues. The J segment lost 6 bases and the V segment lost 1 base, leaving 5 bases of the junction unmatched. CDR1 is SGHTA, CDR2 FQGNSA, per germline. CDR3 region: CASSLGADRGEQYF. CDR3 in DNA: TGTGCCAGCAGCTTAGGAGCCGACAGGGGCGAGCAGTACTTC.

The chain uses TRBV5-6 and TRBJ1-1, with 7 bases identical to TRBD1. The V gene's germline CDR1 is SGHDT and CDR2 YYEEEE. V gave up 4 bases and J gave up 2 bases; unmatched junction bases: 14. The CDR3 has 17 residues. In DNA form, the CDR3 reads TGTGCCAGCAGCAGAGTGGGTACCGGGACAGTCAACACTGAAGCTTTCTTT. Amino acids: CASSRVGTGTVNTEAFF.

CDR3 nucleotide sequence: TGTGCCAGCAGCTTGGAGCTGGTGGTCGGCACAGATACGCAGTATTTT. This translates into CASSLELVVGTDTQYF. The genes are TRBV5-4 and TRBJ2-3; D is unclear. The V end was cut by 0 bases, the J end by 1 base, with 12 bases between. This CDR3 is built from 16 residues. The V gene's germline CDR1 is SGHNT and CDR2 YYREEE (reference sequence).

This clone was counted many times. CDR3: CSASNPLGGWSNQPQHF. The CDR3 nucleotides are TGCAGTGCTAGTAACCCCTTGGGAGGGTGGAGCAATCAGCCCCAGCATTTT. The chain couples TRBV20-1 to TRBJ1-5; D is undetermined. The germline V gene encodes CDR1 DFQATT and CDR2 SNEGSKA (reference sequence). The V and J ends lost 3 bases and 1 base respectively, with 19 bases between them. This CDR3 contains 17 residues.

The rearrangement uses TRBV28 and TRBJ1-4; 8 bases map to TRBD1. The trim removed 6 bases at V and 8 bases at J, leaving 8 bases unmatched. The CDR3 length is 14 residues. Looked up from germline, CDR1 is MDHEN and CDR2 is SYDVKM. CDR3 in DNA: TGTGCCAGCAGCACATGGACAGGGTACGAAAAACTGTTTTTT. As protein: CASSTWTGYEKLFF.

J is TRBJ2-7 and V is TRBV29-1, with 8 bases matching TRBD1. The CDR3 has 12 residues. The germline CDR1 and CDR2 sequences are SQVTM and ANQGSEA. V lost 4 bases and J lost 5; bases outside the gene matches: 4. CDR3 sequence reads: CSVARGQDEQYF. The CDR3 coding sequence is TGCAGCGTTGCGAGGGGACAGGACGAGCAGTACTTC.

The rearrangement uses TRBV5-5 and TRBJ2-1; 9 bases are a match to TRBD2. The V gene's germline CDR1 is SGHKS and CDR2 YYEKEE (reference sequence). The CDR3 runs to 16 residues. V gave up 4 bases and J gave up 0 bases; unmatched junction bases: 5. The CDR3 is CASSLSGGGSYNEQFF. In DNA, the CDR3 is TGTGCCAGCAGCCTTAGCGGGGGAGGCTCCTACAATGAGCAGTTCTTC. The whole variable domain, remainder taken from reference TRBV5-5 and TRBJ2-1, is DAGVTQSPTHLIKTRGQQVTLRCSPISGHKSVSWYQQVLGQGPQFIFQYYEKEERGRGNFPDRFSARQFPNYSSELNVNALLLGDSALYLCASSLSGGGSYNEQFFGPGTRLTVL.

The V and J genes are TRBV5-6 and TRBJ1-5; no clear D. The V gene's germline CDR1 is SGHDT and CDR2 YYEEEE. This CDR3 has 16 residues. V lost 0 bases, J lost 0 bases, and 10 bases lay in between. The CDR3 nucleotides are TGTGCCAGCAGCTTGGCCTTGGCAGGTAGCAATCAGCCCCAGCATTTT. This gives the protein CASSLALAGSNQPQHF.

The genes are TRBV18 and TRBJ1-5; 7 bases map to TRBD1. Germline CDR1 and CDR2: KGHSH and LQKENI. Trimming took 4 bases from V and 7 from J; bases not matched to a gene: 7. The CDR3 sequence is 14 residues long. The CDR3 nucleotides are TGTGCCAGCTCACTCGACAGGGTCGGGCAGCCCCAGCATTTT. Translation gives CASSLDRVGQPQHF.

The chain employs TRBV5-1 and TRBJ2-5; 9 bases are a match to TRBD1. CDR3 length: 14 amino acids. The V gene's germline CDR1 is SGHRS and CDR2 YFSETQ. Unmatched junction bases numbered 5, after V lost 3 bases and J lost 5 bases. The CDR3 sequence is CASSWGQGGETQYF. CDR3 in DNA: TGCGCCAGCAGCTGGGGACAGGGTGGGGAGACCCAGTACTTC.

The rearrangement links TRBV28 to TRBJ1-6; tentatively, D is TRBD1 (5 bases). CDR1 and CDR2 (germline): MDHEN, SYDVKM. V lost 8 bases and J 2 bases, leaving 13 bases between the germline ends. The CDR3 totals 15 residues. The CDR3 nucleotides read TGTGCCAGCGTTCCTGGGGGGGCCTATAATTCACCCCTCCACTTT. Protein product: CASVPGGAYNSPLHF. The complete variable domain, with remaining parts taken from reference TRBV28 and TRBJ1-6, reads DVKVTQSSRYLVKRTGEKVFLECVQDMDHENMFWYRQDPGLGLRLIYFSYDVKMKEKGDIPEGYSVSREKKERFSLILESASTNQTSMYLCASVPGGAYNSPLHFGNGTRLTVT.

The V call is TRBV29-1, the J call TRBJ2-1, with TRBD2 as a possible D gene (7 bases). The germline V gene encodes CDR1 SQVTM and CDR2 ANQGSEA. V gave up 6 bases and J gave up 4 bases, with 13 bases separating them. The CDR3 has 13 residues. CDR3 in DNA: TGCAGCGTCCGGGGGGCGAGGTACAATGAGCAGTTCTTC. Its protein product is CSVRGARYNEQFF.

The V and J genes are TRBV5-5 and TRBJ2-1; D call uncertain. V lost 1 base and J lost 8, with 7 bases in between. Per germline, CDR1 SGHKS and CDR2 YYEKEE (reference sequence). The CDR3 length is 12 residues. The CDR3 sequence is CASSLNNHEQFF. Here the CDR3 DNA reads TGTGCCAGCAGCTTGAACAACCATGAGCAGTTCTTC.

Ten or more counts support this clone. The rearrangement uses TRBV15 and TRBJ2-1, with 7 bases fitting TRBD1. CDR3 size: 15 residues. Germline V gene lookup returns CDR1 LNHNV and CDR2 YYDKDF (reference sequence). The junction had 9 bases not matched to a gene; V was cut back by 9 bases and J by 1 base. DNA of the CDR3: TGTGCCACTACGACAGGGTTAGGGTCCTACAATGAGCAGTTCTTC. It is translated as CATTTGLGSYNEQFF.

This chain uses TRBV7-2 with TRBJ2-1; TRBD1 aligns across 11 bases. CDR3 length: 18 residues. Germline V gene data show CDR1 as SGHTA and CDR2 as FQGNSA. With 2 bases clipped from V and 0 bases from J, the junction kept 6 bases outside the gene matches. The CDR3 DNA sequence: TGTGCCAGCAGCTTAAGTACTGGGACAGGGGGCTCCTACAATGAGCAGTTCTTC. Translating it yields CASSLSTGTGGSYNEQFF. Filled out from reference TRBV7-2 and TRBJ2-1, the complete variable domain reads GAGVSQSPSNKVTEKGKDVELRCDPISGHTALYWYRQSLGQGLEFLIYFQGNSAPDKSGLPSDRFSAERTGGSVSTLTIQRTQQEDSAVYLCASSLSTGTGGSYNEQFFGPGTRLTVL.

The chain uses TRBV5-1 and TRBJ2-3; D gene unclear. This CDR3 contains 14 residues. V was shortened by 0 bases and J by 0 bases, with 5 bases between the two germline ends. Per the germline V gene, CDR1 is SGHRS and CDR2 is YFSETQ. The CDR3 DNA reads as TGCGCCAGCAGCTTGGTCCCTAGCACAGATACGCAGTATTTT. Protein sequence: CASSLVPSTDTQYF.

V is TRBV9 and J is TRBJ1-3; D is uncertain. V was shortened by 0 bases and J by 0 bases, with 7 bases between the two germline ends. The CDR3 sequence is 15 residues long. Germline V gene data show CDR1 as SGDLS and CDR2 as YYNGEE. CDR3 amino acids: CASSVGGVSGNTIYF. CDR3 sequence (DNA): TGTGCCAGCAGCGTAGGAGGTGTCTCTGGAAACACCATATATTTT.

The chain joins TRBV5-4 to TRBJ1-1; no reliable D call. V shed 0 bases and J shed 0 bases, with 9 bases lying between them. The CDR3 spans 15 residues. Germline CDR1 is SGHNT and CDR2 is YYREEE (reference sequence). The CDR3 bases are TGTGCCAGCAGCTTGGGTCTATCGATGAACACTGAAGCTTTCTTT. This translates into CASSLGLSMNTEAFF.

This clone was seen just once. The rearrangement joins TRBV5-1 to TRBJ2-1; TRBD1 agrees at 8 bases. The ends lost 7 bases at V and 5 bases at J; junction bases unmatched: 11. The CDR3 runs to 15 residues. The V gene's germline CDR1 is SGHRS and CDR2 YFSETQ. CDR3 loop: CASGPPGQVNNEQFF. The CDR3 nucleotides are TGCGCCAGCGGCCCACCGGGACAGGTGAACAATGAGCAGTTCTTC.

This clone has only a few counts. V is TRBV10-1 and J is TRBJ1-1, with D tentatively TRBD1 (5 bases). This CDR3 is 15 amino acids long. Trimming pared 0 bases from V and 4 bases from J, leaving 12 bases between. Germline-derived CDR1 and CDR2 are WNHNN and SYGVQD (reference sequence). The CDR3: CASSESTGSFTEAFF. In nucleotides, the CDR3 is TGCGCCAGCAGTGAGTCTACAGGATCTTTCACTGAAGCTTTCTTT.

This clone was detected only a few times. The gene calls are TRBV2 and TRBJ2-7, with 9 nucleotides matching TRBD1. Germline CDR1 and CDR2: SNHLY and FYNNEI. The V segment lost 2 bases and the J segment 6 bases; nucleotides outside the gene matches: 8. This CDR3 comprises 15 residues. The CDR3 sequence: CASSEWDREGGEQYF. The CDR3 DNA reads as TGTGCCAGCAGTGAATGGGACAGGGAAGGAGGCGAGCAGTACTTC.

In DNA, the CDR3 is TGCGCCAGCAGCCCAACCCTAGGGACAGGGAATTCACCCCTCCACTTT. It codes for CASSPTLGTGNSPLHF. V gene TRBV4-1 combines with J gene TRBJ1-6; 9 bases map to TRBD1. V shed 4 bases and J 7 bases; nucleotides not matched to a gene: 8. From germline, CDR1 is MGHRA and CDR2 YSYEKL. CDR3 length: 16 amino acids.

This chain joins TRBV30 and TRBJ1-2, with 8 bases that match TRBD1. V gave up 4 bases and J gave up 4 bases; unmatched junction bases: 8. This CDR3 spans 14 amino acids. Per germline, CDR1 GTSNPN and CDR2 SVGIG (reference sequence). CDR3 nucleotides: TGTGCCTGGAAAATACAGGGGGAGTCCTATGGCTACACCTTC. It encodes CAWKIQGESYGYTF.

The chain couples TRBV4-2 to TRBJ2-5; TRBD2 aligns across 12 bases. J gave up 5 bases and V 0 bases, and 4 bases lay outside the gene matches. Germline lookup yields CDR1 LGHNA and CDR2 YNFKEQ. This CDR3 spans 16 amino acids. CDR3 sequence: CASSQDLAGGPETQYF. DNA of the CDR3: TGTGCCAGCAGCCAAGATCTAGCGGGGGGGCCGGAGACCCAGTACTTC.

The CDR3 here is CASSPGQPLSQETQYF. CDR3 nucleotides: TGCGCCAGCAGCCCCGGACAGCCCCTGAGCCAAGAGACCCAGTACTTC. V gene TRBV5-1 combines with J gene TRBJ2-5; a weak D match, TRBD1 (6 bases). The CDR3 length is 16 residues. Germline CDR1 reads SGHRS; CDR2 reads YFSETQ. V shed 4 bases and J shed 1 base, with 17 bases lying between them.

This chain connects TRBV28 to TRBJ1-3; no clear D gene. Germline V gene data show CDR1 as MDHEN and CDR2 as SYDVKM. CDR3 length equals 12 residues. V lost 4 bases and J 2 bases, leaving 3 bases between the germline ends. The CDR3 here is CASSSAGNTIYF. The CDR3 nucleotides are TGTGCCAGCAGTTCCGCTGGAAACACCATATATTTT.